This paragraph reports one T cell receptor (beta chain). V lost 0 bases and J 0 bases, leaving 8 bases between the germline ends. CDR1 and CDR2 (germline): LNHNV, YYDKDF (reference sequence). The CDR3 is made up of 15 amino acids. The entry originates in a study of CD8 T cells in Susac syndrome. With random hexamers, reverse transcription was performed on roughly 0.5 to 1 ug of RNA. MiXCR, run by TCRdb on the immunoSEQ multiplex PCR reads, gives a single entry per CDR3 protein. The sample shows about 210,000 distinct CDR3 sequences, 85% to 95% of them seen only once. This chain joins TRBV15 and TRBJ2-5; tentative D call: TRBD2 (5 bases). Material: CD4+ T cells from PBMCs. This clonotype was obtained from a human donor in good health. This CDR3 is CATSRDRGYQETQYF. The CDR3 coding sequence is TGTGCCACCAGCAGAGATCGGGGTTACCAAGAGACCCAGTACTTC.